This entry lists 11 T cell receptor beta chains sequenced from one sample in a study of patients and donors after allogeneic stem cell transplantation. TCRdb recomputed calls from the RT-PCR reads with MiXCR, one row per CDR3 protein. Among about 31,000 distinct CDR3 sequences, around 7% were seen once, and the ten largest hold just under 35%. Material for sequencing was blood, either unsorted or a sorted T cell fraction (not recorded which). The source of these receptors is a human donor who was either an allogeneic HSCT recipient or a stem cell or donor lymphocyte infusion donor (not recorded which). It is not recorded whose cells these are; they may come from a transplant donor.

This clonotype has ten or more counts. The chain couples TRBV5-5 to TRBJ2-7, with 8 bases identical to TRBD2. CDR1 and CDR2 from the germline V gene are SGHKS and YYEKEE (reference sequence). This CDR3 has 16 residues. The V segment lost 0 bases and the J segment 0 bases; nucleotides outside the gene matches: 5. The CDR3 region has the DNA TGTGCCAGCAGCTTGGCCGGGACTAGTCTCTCCTACGAGCAGTACTTC. Translated: CASSLAGTSLSYEQYF.

The chain couples TRBV9 to TRBJ2-3; TRBD1 or TRBD2 may be the D gene (6 bases each). The CDR3 is made up of 14 amino acids. CDR1 and CDR2 from the germline V gene are SGDLS and YYNGEE. Trimming cost V 7 bases and J 6 bases, with 18 bases left between them. CDR3 DNA sequence: TGTGCCAGCTCACATGGAGGGGGAATGGATACGCAGTATTTT. It specifies CASSHGGGMDTQYF.

At least ten counts were recorded for this clonotype. This sequence joins TRBV10-3 and TRBJ1-1; TRBD1 might be the D (6 bases). The V gene's germline CDR1 is ENHRY and CDR2 SYGVKD. Trimming stripped 2 bases from V and 2 bases from J, with 9 bases between. There are 14 residues in the CDR3. CDR3 in amino acids: CAISETDSNTEAFF. CDR3 nucleotide sequence: TGTGCCATCAGTGAGACGGACAGTAACACTGAAGCTTTCTTT.

The chain uses TRBV28 and TRBJ2-7, with 8 positions matching TRBD1. Per germline, CDR1 MDHEN and CDR2 SYDVKM. After removal of 5 bases from V and 0 bases from J, the junction contained 6 bases not matched to a gene. The CDR3 runs 15 residues. In DNA form, the CDR3 reads TGTGCCAGCAGTATATACACAGGGGGCTCCTACGAGCAGTACTTC. Translation: CASSIYTGGSYEQYF.

This clonotype was seen a few times. V gene TRBV5-8 combines with J gene TRBJ2-4; 9 nucleotides agree with TRBD1. The CDR3 contains 16 residues. V lost 4 bases, J lost 2 bases, and 7 bases stayed unmatched. Germline V gene lookup returns CDR1 SGHTS and CDR2 YDEGEE. This chain's CDR3 is CASSPGQGTTKNIQYF. CDR3 DNA sequence: TGTGCCAGCAGCCCGGGACAGGGTACGACCAAAAACATTCAGTACTTC.

This clonotype turned up a few times. CDR3 in DNA: TGTGCCAGCGGATCCACGACAGGGGAGGCCGGGGAGCTGTTTTTT. Amino acid sequence: CASGSTTGEAGELFF. The chain carries TRBV6-2 or TRBV6-3 and TRBJ2-2, with TRBD1 matching over 8 bases. V lost 8 bases and J lost 6; bases outside the gene matches: 11. CDR1 MNHEY and CDR2 SVGEGT come from the germline V gene. This CDR3 comprises 15 residues.

The chain links TRBV19 to TRBJ2-1; the match to TRBD2 covers 9 bases. CDR1 LNHDA and CDR2 SQIVND come from the germline V gene (reference sequence). The ends lost 3 bases at V and 12 bases at J; junction bases unmatched: 12. CDR3 length: 15 residues. The DNA for the CDR3 is TGTGCCAGTAGTATGGGAGCGGGAGGATCTTACGGGCAGTTCTTC. Residues: CASSMGAGGSYGQFF. Full variable domain (missing parts from reference TRBV19 and TRBJ2-1): DGGITQSPKYLFRKEGQNVTLSCEQNLNHDAMYWYRQDPGQGLRLIYYSQIVNDFQKGDIAEGYSVSREKKESFPLTVTSAQKNPTAFYLCASSMGAGGSYGQFFGPGTRLTVL.

In this sample, this clonotype turned up a few times. The J gene is TRBJ2-5, the V gene TRBV29-1; D may correspond to TRBD1 or TRBD2 (5 bases each). This CDR3 is 14 amino acids long. V was shortened by 2 bases and J by 4 bases, with 14 bases between the two germline ends. Germline loops: CDR1 SQVTM, CDR2 ANQGSEA. CDR3 amino acids: CSVESAAGTETQYF. The CDR3 DNA reads as TGCAGCGTTGAATCTGCCGCAGGGACAGAGACCCAGTACTTC.

V usage is TRBV7-2 and J usage is TRBJ2-5; 7 bases map to TRBD1. There are 13 residues in the CDR3. Per the germline V gene, CDR1 is SGHTA and CDR2 is FQGNSA. V lost 6 bases, J lost 4 bases, and 5 bases stayed unmatched. Written as DNA, the CDR3 is TGTGCCAGCAGAACAGGGGCGCGAGAGACCCAGTACTTC. The encoded protein is CASRTGARETQYF.

This clonotype was picked up many times. V gene TRBV4-3 combines with J gene TRBJ2-3; D not resolved. CDR1 is LGHNA, CDR2 YSLEER, per germline. This CDR3 spans 19 amino acids. The V end was cut by 1 base, the J end by 5 bases, with 25 bases between. The CDR3 DNA sequence: TGCGCCAGCAGCCAAGTTGAGGCAGGCATAGGCGGATTCGGAGATACGCAGTATTTT. It specifies CASSQVEAGIGGFGDTQYF.

V is TRBV4-3 and J is TRBJ2-1; D possibly corresponds to TRBD2 (6 bases). V was pared by 4 bases and J by 9 bases, with 13 bases between. In germline, CDR1 is LGHNA, CDR2 YSLEER. The CDR3 spans 13 residues. The CDR3 region is CASSPSIAVEQFF. The CDR3 DNA sequence: TGCGCCAGCAGCCCCTCCATAGCGGTTGAGCAGTTCTTC.